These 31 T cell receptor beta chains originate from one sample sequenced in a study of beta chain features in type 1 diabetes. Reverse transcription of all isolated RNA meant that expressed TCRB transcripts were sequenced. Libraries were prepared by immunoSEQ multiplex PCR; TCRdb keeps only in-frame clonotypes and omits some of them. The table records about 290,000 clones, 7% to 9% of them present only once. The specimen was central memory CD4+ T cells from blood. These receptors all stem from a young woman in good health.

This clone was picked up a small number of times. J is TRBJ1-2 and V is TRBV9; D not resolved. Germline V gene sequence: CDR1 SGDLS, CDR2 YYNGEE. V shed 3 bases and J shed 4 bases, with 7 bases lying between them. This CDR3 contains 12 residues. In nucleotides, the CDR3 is TGTGCCAGCAGCGAGCCGGCCTATGGCTACACCTTC. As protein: CASSEPAYGYTF. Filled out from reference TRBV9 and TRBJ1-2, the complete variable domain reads DSGVTQTPKHLITATGQRVTLRCSPRSGDLSVYWYQQSLDQGLQFLIQYYNGEERAKGNILERFSAQQFPDLHSELNLSSLELGDSALYFCASSEPAYGYTFGSGTRLTVV.

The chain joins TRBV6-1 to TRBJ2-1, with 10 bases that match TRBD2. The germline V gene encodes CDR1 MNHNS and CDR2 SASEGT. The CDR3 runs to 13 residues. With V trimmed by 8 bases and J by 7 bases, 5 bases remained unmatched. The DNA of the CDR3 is TGTGCCAGCTCTAGCGGGAGTAAGAATGAGCAGTTCTTC. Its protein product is CASSSGSKNEQFF.

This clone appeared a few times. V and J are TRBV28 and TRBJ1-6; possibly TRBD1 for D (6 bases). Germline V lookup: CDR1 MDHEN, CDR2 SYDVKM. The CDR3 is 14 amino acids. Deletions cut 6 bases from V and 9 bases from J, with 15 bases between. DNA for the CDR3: TGTGCCAGCAGATTGGACAGTTTACGTTCACCCCTCCACTTT. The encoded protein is CASRLDSLRSPLHF.

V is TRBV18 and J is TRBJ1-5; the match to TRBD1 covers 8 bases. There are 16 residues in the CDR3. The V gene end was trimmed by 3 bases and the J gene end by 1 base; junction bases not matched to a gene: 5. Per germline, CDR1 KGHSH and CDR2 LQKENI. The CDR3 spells CASSPGQGGSNQPQHF. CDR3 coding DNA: TGTGCCAGCTCACCTGGACAGGGCGGCAGCAATCAGCCCCAGCATTTT.

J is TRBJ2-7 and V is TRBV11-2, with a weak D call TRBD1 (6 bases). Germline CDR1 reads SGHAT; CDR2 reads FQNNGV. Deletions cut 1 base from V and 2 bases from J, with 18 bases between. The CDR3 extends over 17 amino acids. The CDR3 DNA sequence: TGTGCCAGCAGCTTAGGAGGTGCAACAGGGCGAACCTACGAGCAGTACTTC. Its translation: CASSLGGATGRTYEQYF.

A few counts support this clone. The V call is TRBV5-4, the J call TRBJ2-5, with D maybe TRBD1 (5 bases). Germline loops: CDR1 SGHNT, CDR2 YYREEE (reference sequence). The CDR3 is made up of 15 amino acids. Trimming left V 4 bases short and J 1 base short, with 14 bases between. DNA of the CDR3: TGTGCCAGCAGCCCCTTTTCTGGGGCCCAAGAGACCCAGTACTTC. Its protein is CASSPFSGAQETQYF. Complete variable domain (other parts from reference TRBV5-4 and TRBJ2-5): ETGVTQSPTHLIKTRGQQVTLRCSSQSGHNTVSWYQQALGQGPQFIFQYYREEENGRGNFPPRFSGLQFPNYSSELNVNALELDDSALYLCASSPFSGAQETQYFGPGTRLLVL.

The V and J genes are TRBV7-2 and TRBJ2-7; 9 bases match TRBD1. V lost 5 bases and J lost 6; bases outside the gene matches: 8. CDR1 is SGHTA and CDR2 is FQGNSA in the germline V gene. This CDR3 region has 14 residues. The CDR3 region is CASSPGTGYSEQYF. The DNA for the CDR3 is TGTGCCAGCAGCCCCGGGACAGGGTATTCCGAGCAGTACTTC.

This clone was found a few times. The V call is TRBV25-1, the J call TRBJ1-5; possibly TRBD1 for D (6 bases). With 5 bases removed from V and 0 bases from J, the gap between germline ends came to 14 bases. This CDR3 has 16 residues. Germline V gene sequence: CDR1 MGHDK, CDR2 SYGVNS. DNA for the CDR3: TGTGCCAGCAGTCCACGGGGGGGGGCTAGCAATCAGCCCCAGCATTTT. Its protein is CASSPRGGASNQPQHF.

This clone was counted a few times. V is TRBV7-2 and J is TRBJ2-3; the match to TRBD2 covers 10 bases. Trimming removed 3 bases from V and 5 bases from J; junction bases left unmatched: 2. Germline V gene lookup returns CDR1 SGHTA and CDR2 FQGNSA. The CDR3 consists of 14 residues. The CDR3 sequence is CASSFQRGGDTQYF. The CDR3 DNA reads TGTGCCAGCAGCTTCCAGCGGGGGGGAGATACGCAGTATTTT.

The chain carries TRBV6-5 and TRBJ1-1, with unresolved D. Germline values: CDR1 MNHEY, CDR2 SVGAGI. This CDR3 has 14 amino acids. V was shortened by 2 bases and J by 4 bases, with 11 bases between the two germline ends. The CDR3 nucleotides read TGTGCCAGCAGTTACGTGGGCAGGTCCACTGAAGCTTTCTTT. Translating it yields CASSYVGRSTEAFF.

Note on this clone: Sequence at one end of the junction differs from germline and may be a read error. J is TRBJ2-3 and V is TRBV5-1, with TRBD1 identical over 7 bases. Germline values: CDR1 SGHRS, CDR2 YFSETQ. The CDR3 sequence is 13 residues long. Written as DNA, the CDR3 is TGCGCCAGCAGCCCCTTGGGGACAGAAACGCAGTATTTT. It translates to CASSPLGTETQYF.

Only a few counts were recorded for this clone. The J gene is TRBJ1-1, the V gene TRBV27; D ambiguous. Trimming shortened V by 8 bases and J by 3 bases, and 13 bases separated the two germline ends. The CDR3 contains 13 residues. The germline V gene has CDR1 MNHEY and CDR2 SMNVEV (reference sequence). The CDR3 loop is CASSRRVDTEAFF. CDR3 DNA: TGTGCCAGCTCTCGGCGGGTGGACACTGAAGCTTTCTTT.

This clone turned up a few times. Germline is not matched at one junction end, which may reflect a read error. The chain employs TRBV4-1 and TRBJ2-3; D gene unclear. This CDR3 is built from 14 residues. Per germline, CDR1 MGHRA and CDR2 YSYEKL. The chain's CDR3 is CASSHPLTTDTQYF. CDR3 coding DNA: TGTGCCAGCAGCCACCCCCTCACAACAGATACGCAGTATTTT.

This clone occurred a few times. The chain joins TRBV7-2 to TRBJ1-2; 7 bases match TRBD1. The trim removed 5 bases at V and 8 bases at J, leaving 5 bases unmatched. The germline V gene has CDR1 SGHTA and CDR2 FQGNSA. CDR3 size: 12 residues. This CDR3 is CASSVYRGGYTF. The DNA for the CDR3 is TGTGCCAGCAGCGTCTACAGGGGCGGCTACACCTTC. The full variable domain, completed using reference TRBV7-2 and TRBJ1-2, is GAGVSQSPSNKVTEKGKDVELRCDPISGHTALYWYRQSLGQGLEFLIYFQGNSAPDKSGLPSDRFSAERTGGSVSTLTIQRTQQEDSAVYLCASSVYRGGYTFGSGTRLTVV.

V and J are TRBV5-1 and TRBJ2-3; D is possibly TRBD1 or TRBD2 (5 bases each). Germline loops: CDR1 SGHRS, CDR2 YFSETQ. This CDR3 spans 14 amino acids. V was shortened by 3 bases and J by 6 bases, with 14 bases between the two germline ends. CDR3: CASSSRRGGDTQYF. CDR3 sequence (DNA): TGCGCCAGCAGCTCCAGAAGGGGCGGGGATACGCAGTATTTT.

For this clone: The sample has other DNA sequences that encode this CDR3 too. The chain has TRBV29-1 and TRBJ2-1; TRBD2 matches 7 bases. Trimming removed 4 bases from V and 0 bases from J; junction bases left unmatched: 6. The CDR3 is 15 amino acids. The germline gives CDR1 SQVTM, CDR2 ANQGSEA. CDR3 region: CSVVGGPSSYNEQFF. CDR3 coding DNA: TGCAGCGTTGTGGGAGGGCCGAGCTCCTACAATGAGCAGTTCTTC.

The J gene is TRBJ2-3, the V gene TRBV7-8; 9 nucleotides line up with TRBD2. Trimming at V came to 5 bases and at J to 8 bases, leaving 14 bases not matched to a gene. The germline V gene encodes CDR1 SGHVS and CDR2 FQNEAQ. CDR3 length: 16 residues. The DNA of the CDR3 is TGTGCCAGCAGCCAACGCGCGGGGGGGCCTCAGGGTACGCAGTATTTT. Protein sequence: CASSQRAGGPQGTQYF. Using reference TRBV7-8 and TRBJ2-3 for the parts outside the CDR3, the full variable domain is GAGVSQSPRYKVAKRGQDVALRCDPISGHVSLFWYQQALGQGPEFLTYFQNEAQLDKSGLPSDRFFAERPEGSVSTLKIQRTQQEDSAVYLCASSQRAGGPQGTQYFGPGTRLTVL.

DNA of the CDR3: TGTGCCAGTAGGGGACAGGGCGCTAAGACCGGGGAGCTGTTTTTT. Encoded protein: CASRGQGAKTGELFF. The chain combines TRBV2 with TRBJ2-2; the match to TRBD1 covers 9 bases. With V trimmed by 9 bases and J by 5 bases, 10 bases remained unmatched. Per germline, CDR1 SNHLY and CDR2 FYNNEI. This CDR3 is built from 15 residues.

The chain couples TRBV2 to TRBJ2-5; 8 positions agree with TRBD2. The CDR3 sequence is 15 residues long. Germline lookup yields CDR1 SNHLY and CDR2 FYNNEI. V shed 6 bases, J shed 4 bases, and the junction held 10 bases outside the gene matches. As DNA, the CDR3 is TGTGCCAGCAGCCACGGAGGGGCGGGGGGAGAGACCCAGTACTTC. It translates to CASSHGGAGGETQYF.

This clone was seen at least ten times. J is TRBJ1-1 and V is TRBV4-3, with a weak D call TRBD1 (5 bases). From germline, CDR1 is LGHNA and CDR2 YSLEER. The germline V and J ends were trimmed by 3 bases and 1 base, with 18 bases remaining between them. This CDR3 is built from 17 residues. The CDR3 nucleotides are TGCGCCAGCAGCCAGGGACCCGCCGGAGGACGGAACACTGAAGCTTTCTTT. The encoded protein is CASSQGPAGGRNTEAFF.

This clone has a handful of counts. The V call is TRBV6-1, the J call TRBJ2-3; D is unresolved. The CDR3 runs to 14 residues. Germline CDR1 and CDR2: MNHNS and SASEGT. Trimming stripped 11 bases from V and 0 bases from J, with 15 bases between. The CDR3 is CAAQRVISTDTQYF. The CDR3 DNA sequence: TGTGCCGCCCAGCGAGTTATAAGCACAGATACGCAGTATTTT.

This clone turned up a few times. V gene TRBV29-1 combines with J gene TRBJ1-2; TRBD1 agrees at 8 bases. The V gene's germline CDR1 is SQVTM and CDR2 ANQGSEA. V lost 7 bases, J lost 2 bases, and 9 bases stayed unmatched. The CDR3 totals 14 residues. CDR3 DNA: TGCAGCGGCTACCCGGACAGGGCCAACTATGGCTACACCTTC. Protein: CSGYPDRANYGYTF.

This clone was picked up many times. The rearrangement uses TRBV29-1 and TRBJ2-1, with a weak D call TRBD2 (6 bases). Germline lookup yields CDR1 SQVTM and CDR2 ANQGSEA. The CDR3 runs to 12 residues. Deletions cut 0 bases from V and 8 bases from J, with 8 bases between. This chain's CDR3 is CSVEDQRDEQFF. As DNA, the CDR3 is TGCAGCGTTGAAGACCAGCGGGATGAGCAGTTCTTC.

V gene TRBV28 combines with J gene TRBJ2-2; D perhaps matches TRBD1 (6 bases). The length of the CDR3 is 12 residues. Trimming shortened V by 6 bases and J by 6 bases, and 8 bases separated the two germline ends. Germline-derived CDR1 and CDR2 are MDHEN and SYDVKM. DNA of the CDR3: TGTGCCAGCAGAACAGGGTCCGGGGAGCTGTTTTTT. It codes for CASRTGSGELFF.

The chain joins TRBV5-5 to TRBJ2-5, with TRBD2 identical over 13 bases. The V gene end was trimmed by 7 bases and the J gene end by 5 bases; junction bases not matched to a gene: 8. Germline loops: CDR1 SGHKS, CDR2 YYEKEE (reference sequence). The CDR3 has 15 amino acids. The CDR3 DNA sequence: TGTGCCAGCGGATGGACTAGCGGGAGTGGTGAGACCCAGTACTTC. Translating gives CASGWTSGSGETQYF.

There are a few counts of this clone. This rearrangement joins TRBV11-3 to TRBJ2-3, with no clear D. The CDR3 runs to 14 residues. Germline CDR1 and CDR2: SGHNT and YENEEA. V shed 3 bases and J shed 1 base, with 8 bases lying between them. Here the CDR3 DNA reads TGTGCCAGCAGCTTTAATGCCGGCACAGATACGCAGTATTTT. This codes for CASSFNAGTDTQYF.

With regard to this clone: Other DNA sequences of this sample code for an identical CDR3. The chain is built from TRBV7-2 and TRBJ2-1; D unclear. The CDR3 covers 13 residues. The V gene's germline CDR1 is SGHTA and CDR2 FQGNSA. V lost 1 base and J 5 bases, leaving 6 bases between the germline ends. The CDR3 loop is CASSLGQDNEQFF. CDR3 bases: TGTGCCAGCAGCTTAGGGCAGGACAATGAGCAGTTCTTC.

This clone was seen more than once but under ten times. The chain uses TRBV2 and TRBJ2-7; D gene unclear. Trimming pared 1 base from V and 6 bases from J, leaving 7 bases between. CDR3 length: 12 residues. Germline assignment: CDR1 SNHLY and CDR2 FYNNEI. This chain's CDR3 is CASSEGKREQYV. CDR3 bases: TGTGCCAGCAGTGAAGGGAAGCGCGAGCAGTACGTC.

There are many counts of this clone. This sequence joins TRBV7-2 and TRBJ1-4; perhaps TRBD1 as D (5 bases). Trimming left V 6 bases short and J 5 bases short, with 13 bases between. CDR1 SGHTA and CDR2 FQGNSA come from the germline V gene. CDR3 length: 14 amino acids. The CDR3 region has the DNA TGTGCCAGCAGGCCGGGCAGGGAGAATGAAAAACTGTTTTTT. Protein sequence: CASRPGRENEKLFF.

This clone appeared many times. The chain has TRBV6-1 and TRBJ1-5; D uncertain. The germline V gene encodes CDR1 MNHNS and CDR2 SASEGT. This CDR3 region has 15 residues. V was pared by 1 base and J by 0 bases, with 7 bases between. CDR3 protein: CASSEVRISNQPQHF. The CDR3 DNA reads TGTGCCAGCAGTGAAGTTCGGATTAGCAATCAGCCCCAGCATTTT.

CDR3 sequence reads: CASGRRGPGYEQYF. The CDR3 DNA reads as TGTGCCAGCGGACGCAGGGGGCCTGGCTACGAGCAGTACTTC. The chain couples TRBV6-1 to TRBJ2-7, with 8 bases lining up with TRBD1. The V gene end was trimmed by 8 bases and the J gene end by 3 bases; junction bases not matched to a gene: 9. The CDR3 contains 14 residues. Germline lookup yields CDR1 MNHNS and CDR2 SASEGT.